One and the same sample provided the 8 T cell receptor beta chains below, sequenced in a study of shared clonotypes between healthy human individuals. Only in-frame clones appear in the TCRdb table, and some are missing; sequencing was by immunoSEQ multiplex PCR. The sample carries about 96,000 clones, more than 45% recorded once. Sequenced input: PBMCs. The receptors were sampled from a woman aged 40 to 55 in good health. Some clones in this sample may be carry-over from other donors' samples.

The V and J genes are TRBV18 and TRBJ2-2; maybe TRBD1 (6 bases). This CDR3 has 15 amino acids. CDR1 KGHSH and CDR2 LQKENI come from the germline V gene. V was clipped by 1 base and J by 0 bases, with 6 bases between them. The CDR3 DNA follows: TGTGCCAGCTCACCACAGGGGGCGAACACCGGGGAGCTGTTTTTT. Translated, it gives CASSPQGANTGELFF.

The chain has TRBV7-3 and TRBJ2-2, with D uncertain. Per germline, CDR1 SGHTA and CDR2 FQGTGA. The V and J ends lost 5 bases and 3 bases respectively, with 13 bases between them. This CDR3 is built from 15 residues. The CDR3 DNA sequence: TGTGCCAGCAGCCCCGTGGCAGGCGACACCGGGGAGCTGTTTTTT. As protein: CASSPVAGDTGELFF.

This chain links TRBV4-2 with TRBJ2-7; perhaps TRBD2 as D (5 bases). Trimming removed 4 bases at V and 6 bases at J, with 16 bases between. CDR3 size: 14 residues. Germline lookup yields CDR1 LGHNA and CDR2 YNFKEQ. This CDR3 is CASSRREPSAEQYF. The CDR3 DNA reads as TGTGCCAGCAGCCGTCGGGAACCTTCGGCCGAGCAGTACTTC.

The chain combines TRBV7-8 with TRBJ2-6, with no clear D. This CDR3 has 12 amino acids. The ends were cut back, 8 bases at V and 2 bases at J, with 4 bases in the middle. From germline, CDR1 is SGHVS and CDR2 FQNEAQ. The CDR3 sequence: CASRPGANVLTF. DNA of the CDR3: TGTGCCAGCCGACCTGGGGCCAACGTCCTGACTTTC.

To note about this clone: A far larger clone is just one base off, so this is likely a read error. This rearrangement joins TRBV27 to TRBJ2-7; TRBD1 might be the D (5 bases). V was cut by 3 bases and J by 9 bases, with 15 bases left in between. Germline loops: CDR1 MNHEY, CDR2 SMNVEV (reference sequence). The CDR3 is made up of 13 amino acids. The CDR3 spells CASSFSKGHGQYF. The CDR3 DNA reads TGTGCCAGCAGTTTCTCAAAGGGGCACGGGCAGTACTTC.

This chain links TRBV5-1 with TRBJ2-3, with 9 positions matching TRBD1. V lost 5 bases and J lost 6; bases outside the gene matches: 10. This CDR3 comprises 15 residues. Germline V CDR1 and CDR2: SGHRS, YFSETQ. The CDR3, as DNA: TGCGCCAGCAGTAGGGACAGGGTTAGTGACGATACGCAGTATTTT. Translated, it gives CASSRDRVSDDTQYF.

The chain has TRBV5-4 and TRBJ2-5; TRBD2 matches 8 bases. The DNA end is a closer match to TRBJ2-7, so the J assignment may be wrong. Germline CDR1 is SGHNT and CDR2 is YYREEE (reference sequence). This CDR3 is 14 amino acids long. Here the CDR3 DNA reads TGTGCCAGCAGCTGGCGGGGGGCCGTCGACGAGCAGTACTTC. Its translation is CASSWRGAVDEQYF.

The chain uses TRBV15 and TRBJ2-5, with 10 bases fitting TRBD1. Germline values: CDR1 LNHNV, CDR2 YYDKDF (reference sequence). Trimming at V came to 8 bases and at J to 5 bases, leaving 11 bases not matched to a gene. The CDR3 runs 15 residues. In DNA, the CDR3 is TGTGCCACCGAAGGAGGGACAGGGGTTGGGGAGACCCAGTACTTC. Translating gives CATEGGTGVGETQYF.